Below are 18 T cell receptor beta chains sequenced from a single sample in a study of blood T cell repertoires in COVID-19. Method: immunoSEQ multiplex PCR; TCRdb's copy keeps in-frame clones and lacks some. The sample yields about 130,000 clones, about four fifths seen once. The sequencing input was PBMCs or T cells enriched from blood (not recorded which). The receptor set was obtained from a man aged 45 to 65 who had recovered from COVID-19.

This clone was seen a few times. The rearrangement joins TRBV27 to TRBJ2-3; D is perhaps TRBD1 (6 bases). The V gene lost 1 base and the J gene lost 8 bases, with 16 bases spanning the gap. Germline V gives CDR1 MNHEY, CDR2 SMNVEV (reference sequence). The CDR3 length is 15 residues. CDR3 in DNA: TGTGCCAGCAGTTTATACCGCACAGGGCCCAGTACGCAGTATTTT. This gives the protein CASSLYRTGPSTQYF.

The genes are TRBV6-2 or TRBV6-3 and TRBJ2-1; D perhaps matches TRBD2 (5 bases). Germline V gene data show CDR1 as MNHEY and CDR2 as SVGEGT. CDR3 length: 13 residues. V was clipped by 3 bases and J by 9 bases, with 12 bases between them. The CDR3, as DNA: TGTGCCAGCAGTTATCCCCGGGGTGGTGAGCAGTTCTTC. This translates into CASSYPRGGEQFF.

This chain uses TRBV5-1 with TRBJ2-5; 7 nucleotides align to TRBD1. After removal of 4 bases from V and 3 bases from J, the junction contained 6 bases not matched to a gene. Per the germline V gene, CDR1 is SGHRS and CDR2 is YFSETQ. This CDR3 is built from 14 residues. The CDR3 region has the DNA TGCGCCAGCAGCATTGGGACAGCGGAAGAGACCCAGTACTTC. This translates into CASSIGTAEETQYF.

J is TRBJ2-2 and V is TRBV5-4, with TRBD2 matching over 11 bases. Unmatched junction bases numbered 7, after V lost 4 bases and J lost 5 bases. CDR3 length equals 16 residues. Per germline, CDR1 SGHNT and CDR2 YYREEE (reference sequence). The DNA for the CDR3 is TGTGCCAGCAGCGTAGCGGGGGGGCCTCGAACCGGGGAGCTGTTTTTT. Translating gives CASSVAGGPRTGELFF.

This chain joins TRBV20-1 and TRBJ2-1, with D perhaps assigned TRBD1 or TRBD2 (6 bases each). Per the germline V gene, CDR1 is DFQATT and CDR2 is SNEGSKA (reference sequence). The CDR3 spans 13 residues. Between the trimmed V and J ends, which lost 3 bases and 3 bases, there was a span of 9 bases. CDR3 in amino acids: CSASGGHYNEQFF. The CDR3 nucleotides are TGCAGTGCTAGTGGGGGGCACTACAATGAGCAGTTCTTC.

The CDR3 sequence is CASSRGTGSHNEQFF. Here the CDR3 DNA reads TGTGCCAGCAGCCGAGGGACAGGGTCGCACAATGAGCAGTTCTTC. The chain combines TRBV11-1 with TRBJ2-1, with 9 positions matching TRBD1. Trimming took 5 bases from V and 5 from J; bases not matched to a gene: 7. In germline, CDR1 is SGHAT, CDR2 FQDESV (reference sequence). The CDR3 has 15 residues.

The CDR3 here is CASSFPGQGFISHDTDTQYF. CDR3 coding DNA: TGCGCCAGCAGCTTCCCGGGACAGGGTTTCATCAGCCATGACACAGATACGCAGTATTTT. This chain uses TRBV4-3 with TRBJ2-3; 9 bases fit TRBD1. This CDR3 comprises 20 residues. Germline V gene data show CDR1 as LGHNA and CDR2 as YSLEER. V gave up 5 bases and J gave up 2 bases; unmatched junction bases: 20.

The chain uses TRBV18 and TRBJ1-4; 8 bases line up with TRBD1. Germline-derived CDR1 and CDR2 are KGHSH and LQKENI. V dropped 4 bases and J dropped 8; count of bases not matched to a gene: 27. There are 21 residues in the CDR3. CDR3: CASSRTSSPTWADRGREKLFF. Written as DNA, the CDR3 is TGTGCCAGCTCACGTACCAGCAGCCCCACTTGGGCCGACAGGGGAAGGGAAAAACTGTTTTTT.

V and J are TRBV7-9 and TRBJ2-5, with TRBD1 identical over 7 bases. The CDR3 loop spans 13 amino acids. In germline, CDR1 is SEHNR, CDR2 FQNEAQ (reference sequence). Trimming took 4 bases from V and 5 from J; bases not matched to a gene: 4. The CDR3 bases are TGTGCCAGCAGCTCTGACAGGGTCGAGACCCAGTACTTC. It encodes CASSSDRVETQYF.

This rearrangement joins TRBV6-6 to TRBJ2-6; D perhaps matches TRBD1 (5 bases). V lost 0 bases to trimming and J lost 4 bases, with 10 bases between them. CDR1 MNHNY and CDR2 SVGAGI come from the germline V gene (reference sequence). The CDR3 totals 16 residues. CDR3 loop: CASSYSRAPGANVLTF. The CDR3 DNA follows: TGTGCCAGCAGTTACTCCAGGGCCCCCGGGGCCAACGTCCTGACTTTC.

This clone has only one observation. The chain recombines TRBV19 with TRBJ1-3; D unclear. The germline V gene encodes CDR1 LNHDA and CDR2 SQIVND (reference sequence). Trimming stripped 7 bases from V and 0 bases from J, with 16 bases between. The CDR3 loop spans 16 amino acids. As DNA, the CDR3 is TGTGCCAGTATCCCGGCGGGTTCTATCTCTGGAAACACCATATATTTT. Amino acids: CASIPAGSISGNTIYF.

The chain carries TRBV19 and TRBJ2-7; 7 bases fit TRBD1. J lost 2 bases, V lost 6 bases, and 7 bases had no gene match. The CDR3 has 14 amino acids. Germline loops: CDR1 LNHDA, CDR2 SQIVND (reference sequence). The CDR3 nucleotides are TGTGCCAGTAGCAAGACAGGGATCACCTACGAGCAGTACTTC. It specifies CASSKTGITYEQYF.

The genes are TRBV30 and TRBJ2-1; 9 nucleotides align to TRBD2. Losses at the gene ends were 2 bases for V and 2 bases for J; bases not matched to a gene: 13. The CDR3 runs 18 residues. Germline lookup yields CDR1 GTSNPN and CDR2 SVGIG (reference sequence). The CDR3 spells CAWSHYILAGNAYNEQFF. The CDR3 nucleotides read TGTGCCTGGAGTCACTATATTCTAGCGGGAAATGCCTACAATGAGCAGTTCTTC.

The V and J genes are TRBV5-6 and TRBJ2-7; 7 bases line up with TRBD1. Germline CDR1 SGHDT, CDR2 YYEEEE. The CDR3 is 16 amino acids. The V segment lost 4 bases and the J segment 3 bases; nucleotides outside the gene matches: 13. The CDR3 reads CASSAKSQGFGYEQYF. CDR3 nucleotide sequence: TGTGCCAGCAGCGCAAAATCACAGGGGTTTGGCTACGAGCAGTACTTC.

The rearrangement joins TRBV27 to TRBJ1-3; no definite D call. Germline V gene lookup returns CDR1 MNHEY and CDR2 SMNVEV (reference sequence). Trimming cost V 2 bases and J 2 bases, with 10 bases left between them. The CDR3 runs 15 residues. The CDR3 region is CASSLRGFAGNTIYF. DNA of the CDR3: TGTGCCAGCAGTTTACGGGGTTTCGCTGGAAACACCATATATTTT.

The chain employs TRBV24-1 and TRBJ2-5, with D possibly being TRBD1 (5 bases). The CDR3 is 14 amino acids. In germline, CDR1 is KGHDR, CDR2 SFDVKD. Trimming stripped 4 bases from V and 3 bases from J, with 11 bases between. This CDR3 reads CATSEPDSKETQYF. In DNA form, the CDR3 reads TGTGCCACCAGTGAACCCGACAGTAAAGAGACCCAGTACTTC.

With regard to this clone: The identical CDR3 is also encoded by other nucleotide sequences in the sample. This chain joins TRBV12-3 or TRBV12-4 and TRBJ1-1, with TRBD1 as a possible D gene (6 bases). CDR3 length: 12 amino acids. Between the trimmed V and J ends, which lost 6 bases and 2 bases, there was a span of 7 bases. The CDR3: CASRQGNTEAFF. The CDR3 DNA reads TGTGCCAGCAGACAGGGAAACACTGAAGCTTTCTTT.

The chain joins TRBV5-1 to TRBJ1-2, with 7 positions matching TRBD1. Germline assignment: CDR1 SGHRS and CDR2 YFSETQ. J gave up 1 base and V 0 bases, and 0 bases lay outside the gene matches. The CDR3 contains 14 residues. The chain's CDR3 is CASSLGDSNYGYTF. CDR3 sequence (DNA): TGCGCCAGCAGCTTGGGGGACAGTAACTATGGCTACACCTTC.